The sequence of this T cell receptor beta chain was determined in a study of OX40 agonist ivuxolimab in advanced cancers. Study in general: Three patients had partial responses: one hepatocellular carcinoma, two cutaneous melanoma.

Method: immunoSEQ multiplex PCR; TCRdb's copy keeps in-frame clones and lacks some. The table lists 12,000 or so clones, approximately 78% of them singletons. Study outcomes and limitations: At 0.1 to 3.0 mg/kg and by week 6, clonal expansion occurred in CD4+ and CD8+ blood T cells. Expanded peripheral T-cell antigen specificity went undetermined.

CDR3 length equals 13 residues. Germline V lookup: CDR1 MNHEY, CDR2 SVGAGI. Trimming removed 4 bases from V and 1 base from J, with 7 bases in between. With regard to this clone: Its antigen is currently unknown.

The input for sequencing was CD4+ or CD8+ T cells sorted from blood, taken in a trial of the OX40 agonist ivuxolimab. The sequence was obtained from an adult with an advanced solid tumor such as melanoma, head and neck, liver or kidney cancer. This rearrangement joins TRBV6-5 to TRBJ1-1; D uncertain. In DNA, the CDR3 is TGTGCCAGCAGTTGGCAGGAGAACACTGAAGCTTTCTTT. This translates into CASSWQENTEAFF.